The following is a T cell receptor beta chain sequence with its context. This specimen belongs to a study of blood T cell repertoires in COVID-19. Study as a whole: Acute and convalescent COVID-19 samples came from the United States, Italy and Spain. The analysed material was cDNA or gDNA that came from T cells, B-cell-depleted T cells, or PBMCs.

Germline-derived CDR1 and CDR2 are MGHRA and YSYEKL. The length of the CDR3 is 15 residues. V was shortened by 0 bases and J by 1 base, with 7 bases between the two germline ends. Original processing notes: By means of reference gene primer amplification, nucleated cell counts were estimated. TCRdb's copy holds only in-frame clones and misses some; the assay was immunoSEQ multiplex PCR. That table gives V, J and clone size, and the DNA gave D and trimming. The sample lists under 250,000 clones, roughly 90% seen once, with about 5% in the top ten. The clonotype comes from a woman between 35 and 50 years old with acute or convalescent COVID-19. This chain connects TRBV4-1 to TRBJ1-5; the D gene is possibly TRBD1 (6 bases). The sequenced material came from peripheral blood. The CDR3 coding sequence is TGCGCCAGCAGCCAAGACCAGGGGAGCAATCAGCCCCAGCATTTT. Translating it yields CASSQDQGSNQPQHF.